The 2 T cell receptor beta chains reported below all come from one sample, sequenced in a study of blood T cell repertoires in COVID-19. Sequenced by immunoSEQ multiplex PCR; TCRdb stores in-frame clones only, minus some. The sample has about 150,000 clones, approximately 86% seen once; the top ten hold 2% to 3%. The sample consisted of peripheral blood. The receptors here all came from a woman in her 70s with acute or convalescent COVID-19.

This clone appeared a few times. V is TRBV30 and J is TRBJ2-3; 7 bases agree with TRBD2. This CDR3 has 16 amino acids. Trimming at V came to 0 bases and at J to 2 bases, leaving 8 bases not matched to a gene. Germline-derived CDR1 and CDR2 are GTSNPN and SVGIG (reference sequence). CDR3 residues: CAWSVGGDLNTDTQYF. DNA of the CDR3: TGTGCCTGGAGTGTGGGGGGGGACCTAAACACAGATACGCAGTATTTT. The whole variable domain, remainder taken from reference TRBV30 and TRBJ2-3, is SQTIHQWPATLVQPVGSPLSLECTVEGTSNPNLYWYRQAAGRGLQLLFYSVGIGQISSEVPQNLSASRPQDRQFILSSKKLLLSDSGFYLCAWSVGGDLNTDTQYFGPGTRLTVL.

The chain employs TRBV5-1 and TRBJ2-5; 8 bases are a match to TRBD2. J gave up 0 bases and V 2 bases, and 0 bases lay outside the gene matches. Germline-derived CDR1 and CDR2 are SGHRS and YFSETQ. This CDR3 has 14 residues. The DNA of the CDR3 is TGCGCCAGCAGCTTAGCGGGGGACCAAGAGACCCAGTACTTC. Translated, it gives CASSLAGDQETQYF.